One and the same sample provided the 12 T cell receptor beta chains below, sequenced in a study of shared T cell receptors in the human thymus. Generated by immunoSEQ multiplex PCR, the TCRdb table keeps only in-frame clones and is missing some. Of roughly 410,000 clones in the sample, 85% to 95% were seen once. Sequences were obtained from thymocytes. The receptor source for this set is a human donor.

This clone was counted only a few times. The rearrangement joins TRBV28 to TRBJ2-7; D is unresolved. The CDR3 is 12 residues long. With 5 bases removed from V and 11 bases from J, the gap between germline ends came to 16 bases. CDR1 and CDR2 from the germline V gene are MDHEN and SYDVKM. The CDR3 DNA sequence: TGTGCCAGCAGTGAAGTTCGGAGTACGGAGTACTTC. This encodes CASSEVRSTEYF.

The chain uses TRBV7-9 and TRBJ2-5; D may be TRBD1 (5 bases). V was trimmed by 3 bases and J by 5 bases, leaving 19 bases between them. CDR1 is SEHNR and CDR2 is FQNEAQ in the germline V gene (reference sequence). CDR3 size: 16 residues. CDR3 in amino acids: CASSLKDKWGCETQYF. CDR3 DNA sequence: TGTGCCAGCAGCTTGAAGGACAAGTGGGGTTGTGAGACCCAGTACTTC.

J is TRBJ2-1 and V is TRBV7-9; 9 nucleotides match TRBD2. Per the germline V gene, CDR1 is SEHNR and CDR2 is FQNEAQ (reference sequence). This CDR3 spans 18 amino acids. V lost 5 bases, J lost 5 bases, and 16 bases stayed unmatched. The CDR3: CASSPRVGASGTNNEQFF. The CDR3 nucleotides read TGTGCCAGCAGCCCCAGAGTAGGAGCTAGCGGGACCAACAATGAGCAGTTCTTC.

The rearrangement links TRBV4-1 to TRBJ1-4; no firm D call. Trimming left V 4 bases short and J 0 bases short, with 9 bases between. The germline gives CDR1 MGHRA, CDR2 YSYEKL. The CDR3 totals 15 residues. The CDR3 region is CASSLWAPTNEKLFF. CDR3 sequence (DNA): TGCGCCAGCAGCCTCTGGGCCCCAACTAATGAAAAACTGTTTTTT.

V gene TRBV19 combines with J gene TRBJ2-7; 9 nucleotides agree with TRBD1. Germline CDR1 is LNHDA and CDR2 is SQIVND (reference sequence). The CDR3 is made up of 15 amino acids. The V segment lost 5 bases and the J segment 0 bases; nucleotides outside the gene matches: 5. The CDR3 DNA reads as TGTGCCAGTAGTCTCGGACAGGGGAGCTCCTACGAGCAGTACTTC. It yields the protein CASSLGQGSSYEQYF.

The chain recombines TRBV4-1 with TRBJ1-2, with no clear D. Germline V lookup: CDR1 MGHRA, CDR2 YSYEKL. V lost 2 bases and J lost 13, with 17 bases in between. This CDR3 spans 13 amino acids. The DNA of the CDR3 is TGCGCCAGCAGCCAATGGTTTGAGGGCCCGGGCACCTTC. Translating gives CASSQWFEGPGTF.

This clone is a singleton in its sample. CDR3 region: CASSPGRGGQPQHF. CDR3 coding DNA: TGTGCCAGCTCACCGGGACGCGGGGGCCAGCCCCAGCATTTT. The chain joins TRBV18 to TRBJ1-5; the D gene is possibly TRBD1 (6 bases). The CDR3 is 14 amino acids. CDR1 and CDR2 from the germline V gene are KGHSH and LQKENI. Trimming took 3 bases from V and 7 from J, leaving 13 bases between them. Drawing the rest from reference TRBV18 and TRBJ1-5, the complete variable domain is NAGVMQNPRHLVRRRGQEARLRCSPMKGHSHVYWYRQLPEEGLKFMVYLQKENIIDESGMPKERFSAEFPKEGPSILRIQQVVRGDSAAYFCASSPGRGGQPQHFGDGTRLSIL.

The V call is TRBV4-3, the J call TRBJ2-1; 7 nucleotides line up with TRBD1. The germline gives CDR1 LGHNA, CDR2 YSLEER. After removal of 0 bases from V and 0 bases from J, the junction contained 2 bases not matched to a gene. The CDR3 runs 16 residues. CDR3 protein: CASSQDHRGSYNEQFF. CDR3 nucleotides: TGCGCCAGCAGCCAAGACCACAGGGGCTCCTACAATGAGCAGTTCTTC.

This clone was seen just once. This sequence joins TRBV28 and TRBJ2-3; a possible D gene is TRBD2 (6 bases). The V gene lost 7 bases and the J gene lost 0 bases, with 14 bases spanning the gap. CDR1 MDHEN and CDR2 SYDVKM come from the germline V gene. The CDR3 runs to 15 residues. The CDR3 sequence: CASTYSGGSTDTQYF. CDR3 bases: TGTGCCAGCACTTATAGCGGAGGGAGCACAGATACGCAGTATTTT.

The chain joins TRBV19 to TRBJ1-1; D remains ambiguous. CDR1 is LNHDA, CDR2 SQIVND, per germline (reference sequence). V was clipped by 3 bases and J by 1 base, with 6 bases between them. The length of the CDR3 is 13 residues. The CDR3 coding sequence is TGTGCCAGTAGTATGGAAGGGAACACTGAAGCTTTCTTT. Encoded protein: CASSMEGNTEAFF. Full variable domain (rest looked up from reference TRBV19 and TRBJ1-1): DGGITQSPKYLFRKEGQNVTLSCEQNLNHDAMYWYRQDPGQGLRLIYYSQIVNDFQKGDIAEGYSVSREKKESFPLTVTSAQKNPTAFYLCASSMEGNTEAFFGQGTRLTVV.

V is TRBV7-8 and J is TRBJ2-7; D possibly corresponds to TRBD2 (5 bases). Per germline, CDR1 SGHVS and CDR2 FQNEAQ. Trimming pared 3 bases from V and 5 bases from J, leaving 14 bases between. This CDR3 region has 14 residues. DNA for the CDR3: TGTGCCAGCAGCTTGTCGGCGGCCGGGGACGAGCAGTACTTC. This encodes CASSLSAAGDEQYF.

This chain links TRBV9 with TRBJ1-1; D not certain. Germline values: CDR1 SGDLS, CDR2 YYNGEE. The CDR3 runs 14 residues. V lost 4 bases and J 1 base, leaving 11 bases between the germline ends. The CDR3 protein is CASSIPRENTEAFF. The CDR3 bases are TGTGCCAGCAGCATACCCCGGGAGAACACTGAAGCTTTCTTT.